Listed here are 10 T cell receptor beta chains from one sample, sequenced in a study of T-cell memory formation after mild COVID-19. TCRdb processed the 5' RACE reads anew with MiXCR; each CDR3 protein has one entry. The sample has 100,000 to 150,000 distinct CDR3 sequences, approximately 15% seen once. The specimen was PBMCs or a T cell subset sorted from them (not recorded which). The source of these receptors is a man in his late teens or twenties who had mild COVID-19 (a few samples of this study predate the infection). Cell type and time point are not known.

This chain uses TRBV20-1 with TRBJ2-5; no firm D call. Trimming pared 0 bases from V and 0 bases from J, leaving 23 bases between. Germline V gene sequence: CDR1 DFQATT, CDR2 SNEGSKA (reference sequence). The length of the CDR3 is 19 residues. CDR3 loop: CSARDAALLSVRNQETQYF. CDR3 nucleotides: TGCAGTGCTAGAGACGCCGCCCTTCTCTCAGTAAGAAACCAAGAGACCCAGTACTTC.

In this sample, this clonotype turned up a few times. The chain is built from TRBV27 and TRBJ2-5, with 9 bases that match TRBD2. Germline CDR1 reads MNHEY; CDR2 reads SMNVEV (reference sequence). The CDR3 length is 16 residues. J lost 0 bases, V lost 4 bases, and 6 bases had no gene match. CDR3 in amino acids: CASSSRASGDQETQYF. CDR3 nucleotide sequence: TGTGCCAGCAGTTCCAGGGCTAGCGGGGACCAAGAGACCCAGTACTTC.

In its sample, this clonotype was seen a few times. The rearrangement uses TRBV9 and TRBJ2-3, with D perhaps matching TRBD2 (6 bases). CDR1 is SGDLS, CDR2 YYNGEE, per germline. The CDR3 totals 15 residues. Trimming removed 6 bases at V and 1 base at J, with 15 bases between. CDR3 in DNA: TGTGCCAGCAAAGCGGGCTACGCAGGCACAGATACGCAGTATTTT. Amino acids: CASKAGYAGTDTQYF.

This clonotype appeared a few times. This CDR3 is CASSSQGGVYTEAFF. CDR3 DNA: TGTGCCAGCAGCTCCCAGGGGGGTGTGTACACTGAAGCTTTCTTT. The rearrangement uses TRBV7-9 and TRBJ1-1; 7 positions match TRBD1. J was trimmed by 3 bases and V by 4 bases; bases with no gene match: 8. The CDR3 runs to 15 residues. CDR1 and CDR2 from the germline V gene are SEHNR and FQNEAQ (reference sequence).

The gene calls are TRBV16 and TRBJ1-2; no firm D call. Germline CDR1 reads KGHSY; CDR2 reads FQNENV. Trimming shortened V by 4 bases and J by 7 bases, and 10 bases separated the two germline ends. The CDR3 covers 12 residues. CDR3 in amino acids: CASSPPGSGYTF. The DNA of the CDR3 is TGTGCCAGCAGCCCCCCGGGGAGTGGCTACACCTTC.

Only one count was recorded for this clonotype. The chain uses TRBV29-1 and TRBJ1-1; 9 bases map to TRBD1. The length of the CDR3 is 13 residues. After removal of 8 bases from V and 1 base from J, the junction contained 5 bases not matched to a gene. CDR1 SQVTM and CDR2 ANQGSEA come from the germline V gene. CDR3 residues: CSLGDRANTEAFF. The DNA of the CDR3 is TGCAGCCTTGGGGACAGGGCGAACACTGAAGCTTTCTTT.

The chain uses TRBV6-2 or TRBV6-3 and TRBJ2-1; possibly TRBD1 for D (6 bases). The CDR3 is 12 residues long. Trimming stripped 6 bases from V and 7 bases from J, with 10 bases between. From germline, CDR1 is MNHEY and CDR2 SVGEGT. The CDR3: CASRADRNEQFF. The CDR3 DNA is TGTGCCAGCAGGGCAGACAGGAATGAGCAGTTCTTC.

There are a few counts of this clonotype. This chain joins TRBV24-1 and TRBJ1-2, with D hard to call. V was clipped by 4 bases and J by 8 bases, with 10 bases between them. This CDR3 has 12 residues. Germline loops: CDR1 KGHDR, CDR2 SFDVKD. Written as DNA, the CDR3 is TGTGCCACCAGTGACCCTGTCCTGGGCTACACCTTC. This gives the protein CATSDPVLGYTF.

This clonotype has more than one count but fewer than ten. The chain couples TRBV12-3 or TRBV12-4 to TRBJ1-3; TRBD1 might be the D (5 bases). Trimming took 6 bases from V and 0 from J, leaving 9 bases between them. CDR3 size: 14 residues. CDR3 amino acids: CASRDNRSGNTIYF. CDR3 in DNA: TGTGCCAGCAGGGACAACCGCTCTGGAAACACCATATATTTT.

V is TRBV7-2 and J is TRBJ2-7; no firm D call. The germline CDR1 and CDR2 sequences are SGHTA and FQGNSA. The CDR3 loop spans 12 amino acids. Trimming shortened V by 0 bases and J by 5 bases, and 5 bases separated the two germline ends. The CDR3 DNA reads TGTGCCAGCAGCTTAGCGACGGACGAGCAGTACTTC. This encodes CASSLATDEQYF.